A single sample is the source of the 5 T cell receptor beta chains below, sequenced in a study of T cell responses to AZD1222 COVID-19 vaccine. Method: immunoSEQ multiplex PCR; TCRdb's copy keeps in-frame clones and lacks some. The sample holds roughly 100,000 clones, approximately 84% seen once. The material was peripheral blood, obtained on day 0 of AZD1222 vaccination. Receptors originate from an adult in good health.

The genes are TRBV9 and TRBJ1-4, with D perhaps matching TRBD1 (5 bases). V lost 4 bases and J lost 8, with 15 bases in between. The CDR3 extends over 14 amino acids. Per the germline V gene, CDR1 is SGDLS and CDR2 is YYNGEE. The CDR3 DNA reads TGTGCCAGCAGCCCCCGGGACGGGAGGGAAAAACTGTTTTTT. Translated: CASSPRDGREKLFF.

The table lists this clone with a count of one. The gene calls are TRBV7-2 and TRBJ2-1; 7 bases are shared with TRBD1. The CDR3 runs 13 residues. CDR1 is SGHTA, CDR2 FQGNSA, per germline. Trimming at V came to 3 bases and at J to 6 bases, leaving 2 bases not matched to a gene. The CDR3 DNA reads TGTGCCAGCAGCTTGGGGACAGTCAATGAGCAGTTCTTC. It translates to CASSLGTVNEQFF.

The CDR3 region is CASSQRSNYGYTF. The CDR3 region has the DNA TGTGCCAGCAGCCAGAGATCTAACTATGGCTACACCTTC. V gene TRBV3-1 (or the pseudogene TRBV3-2) combines with J gene TRBJ1-2; no definite D call. Germline CDR1 and CDR2: LGHDT and YNNKEL (reference sequence). V lost 3 bases to trimming and J lost 0 bases, with 5 bases between them. The CDR3 totals 13 residues.

The V gene is TRBV29-1, the J gene TRBJ2-7, with D possibly matching TRBD1 (5 bases). The ends were cut back, 0 bases at V and 0 bases at J, with 15 bases in the middle. Germline assignment: CDR1 SQVTM and CDR2 ANQGSEA. The CDR3 is 16 amino acids. The CDR3 coding sequence is TGCAGCGTTGAAGATTGGTATCAGGGTTCCTCCTACGAGCAGTACTTC. This encodes CSVEDWYQGSSYEQYF.

This chain uses TRBV6-5 with TRBJ1-2, with 8 bases identical to TRBD1. This CDR3 is 15 amino acids long. Germline assignment: CDR1 MNHEY and CDR2 SVGAGI. The junction had 4 bases not matched to a gene; V was cut back by 0 bases and J by 4 bases. This chain's CDR3 is CASSYSDRASYGYTF. In nucleotides, the CDR3 is TGTGCCAGCAGTTACTCGGACAGGGCTAGCTATGGCTACACCTTC.